The entry below gives a single TCR beta chain sequence along with its context. This entry comes from a study of blood T cell repertoires in COVID-19. The wider study: Samples representing acute and convalescent COVID-19 were sourced from the United States, Italy and Spain. In each case, the material was cDNA or gDNA derived from T cells, B-cell-depleted T cells, or PBMCs.

Libraries were prepared by immunoSEQ multiplex PCR; TCRdb keeps only in-frame clonotypes and omits some of them. The sample gives around 230,000 clones, around 88% of which show up once; roughly 2.5% is in the top ten. Participant age was roughly 18 to 89 years, and participants resided in about 25 US areas. Germline lookup yields CDR1 LNHDA and CDR2 SQIVND (reference sequence). Between the trimmed V and J ends, which lost 7 bases and 0 bases, there was a span of 9 bases. This CDR3 has 13 amino acids. Sequenced input: PBMCs or T cells enriched from blood (not recorded which). V gene TRBV19 combines with J gene TRBJ1-1; unclear D gene. The receptor was derived from a middle-aged woman with acute COVID-19. The CDR3 reads CASKESMNTEAFF. Written as DNA, the CDR3 is TGTGCCAGTAAGGAGTCCATGAACACTGAAGCTTTCTTT.